This TCR beta chain originates from a study of OX40 agonist ivuxolimab in advanced cancers. Study at large: The diagnoses of dose-escalation patients were hepatocellular carcinoma, melanoma, renal cell or head and neck cancer. Among those treated, three patients had partial responses, one with hepatocellular carcinoma and two with cutaneous melanoma. Broader study findings: In CD8+ T cells, expanded clones were on average more numerous than in CD4+. Dosing at 0.1 to 3.0 mg/kg was accompanied by clonal expansion of CD4+ and CD8+ blood T cells by week 6.

Clones were read by immunoSEQ multiplex PCR, and TCRdb kept only the in-frame ones, dropping some. This table holds 60,000 to 70,000 clones, roughly 90% found once. The V end was cut by 1 base, the J end by 0 bases, with 5 bases between. The germline gives CDR1 SGHRS, CDR2 YFSETQ. The CDR3 is made up of 14 amino acids. On this clone: Its antigen remains unknown.

The receptor was derived from an adult with an advanced solid tumor such as melanoma, head and neck, liver or kidney cancer. J is TRBJ1-3 and V is TRBV5-1; D call uncertain. The sequencing here drew on CD4+ or CD8+ T cells sorted from blood, taken in a trial of the OX40 agonist ivuxolimab. CDR3 bases: TGCGCCAGCAGCTTGCCGGACTCTGGAAACACCATATATTTT. This translates into CASSLPDSGNTIYF.